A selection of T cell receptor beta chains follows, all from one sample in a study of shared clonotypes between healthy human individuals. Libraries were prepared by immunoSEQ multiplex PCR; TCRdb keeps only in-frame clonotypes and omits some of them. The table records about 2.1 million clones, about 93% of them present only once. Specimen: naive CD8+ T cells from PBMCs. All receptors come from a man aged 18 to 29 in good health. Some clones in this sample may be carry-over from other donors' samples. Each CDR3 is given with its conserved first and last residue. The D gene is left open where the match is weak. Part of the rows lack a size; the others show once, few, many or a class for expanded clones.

CDR3 DNA: TGTGCCAGCAGTTTAGCGGGGGTAAACACCGGGGAGCTGTTTTTT
CDR3 protein: CASSLAGVNTGELFF
D gene: TRBD2
V gene: TRBV27
clone size: -
J gene: TRBJ2-2

CDR3 DNA: TGTGCCAGCAGCGTAGCTAGCGGGAGGGCGGATGAGCAGTTCTTC
CDR3 protein: CASSVASGRADEQFF
D gene: TRBD2
V gene: TRBV9
clone size: -
J gene: TRBJ2-1

CDR3 DNA: TGTGCCAGCAGCTTGGGGACAGGGGCCACTGAAGCTTTCTTT
CDR3 protein: CASSLGTGATEAFF
D gene: TRBD1
V gene: TRBV5-6
clone size: -
J gene: TRBJ1-1

CDR3 DNA: TGCGCCAGCAGCCAAGTGCGGGGTGAGCAGTTCTTC
CDR3 protein: CASSQVRGEQFF
D gene: -
V gene: TRBV4-1
clone size: -
J gene: TRBJ2-1

CDR3 DNA: TGTGCCAGCAGGCTTCGCTACAATGAGCAGTTCTTC
CDR3 protein: CASRLRYNEQFF
D gene: -
V gene: TRBV6-1
clone size: once
J gene: TRBJ2-1

CDR3 DNA: TGTGCCAGCAGCGCGGCGGGACAGGGTCGCGCCGAGCAGTACTTC
CDR3 protein: CASSAAGQGRAEQYF
D gene: TRBD1
V gene: TRBV9
clone size: once
J gene: TRBJ2-7

CDR3 DNA: TGCGCCAGCAGCCTAGCGGGTATCAATGAGCAGTTCTTC
CDR3 protein: CASSLAGINEQFF
D gene: TRBD2
V gene: TRBV5-1
clone size: -
J gene: TRBJ2-1

CDR3 DNA: TGTGCCAGCAGCCCTCCTAGCGGGGGATACGAGCAGTACTTC
CDR3 protein: CASSPPSGGYEQYF
D gene: TRBD2
V gene: TRBV13
clone size: -
J gene: TRBJ2-7

CDR3 DNA: TGTGCCAGCAGCTACCGTGGGAACACTGAAGCTTTCTTT
CDR3 protein: CASSYRGNTEAFF
D gene: -
V gene: TRBV11-2
clone size: -
J gene: TRBJ1-1

CDR3 DNA: TGTGCCAGCAGTCTCGGGGCGAACACCGGGGAGCTGTTTTTT
CDR3 protein: CASSLGANTGELFF
D gene: -
V gene: TRBV11-2
clone size: -
J gene: TRBJ2-2

CDR3 DNA: TGTGCCAGCAGCGTAGGTAGACGGCCCTACGAGCAGTACTTC
CDR3 protein: CASSVGRRPYEQYF
D gene: -
V gene: TRBV9
clone size: -
J gene: TRBJ2-7

CDR3 DNA: TGTGCCAGCAACGACAGGGGTGGAGAGACCCAGTACTTC
CDR3 protein: CASNDRGGETQYF
D gene: TRBD1
V gene: TRBV27
clone size: once
J gene: TRBJ2-5

CDR3 DNA: TGCGCCAGCAGCCATCTCCTGTTTGGACAGGGGTTGGTTGGTAGTGGCGATGGCTACACCTTC
CDR3 protein: CASSHLLFGQGLVGSGDGYTF
D gene: TRBD1
V gene: TRBV4-3
clone size: -
J gene: TRBJ1-2

CDR3 DNA: TGTGCCAGCAGTTTAGGGGGCGGGGGGAATCAGCCCCAGCATTTT
CDR3 protein: CASSLGGGGNQPQHF
D gene: -
V gene: TRBV27
clone size: -
J gene: TRBJ1-5

CDR3 DNA: TGTGCCAGCAGTTTATCTAGGAGGTTGAACACTGAAGCTTTCTTT
CDR3 protein: CASSLSRRLNTEAFF
D gene: -
V gene: TRBV27
clone size: few
J gene: TRBJ1-1

CDR3 DNA: TGTGCCAGCAGTTACTCGGGCGGGATCACTGAAGCTTTCTTT
CDR3 protein: CASSYSGGITEAFF
D gene: -
V gene: TRBV6-5
clone size: -
J gene: TRBJ1-1